This TCR beta chain originates from a study of blood T cell repertoires in COVID-19. The method was immunoSEQ multiplex PCR; TCRdb's version includes in-frame clones alone and lacks a portion of them. The repertoire consists of hundreds of thousands of clones, with roughly four fifths occurring once and the leading ten covering around 2.3%. Germline values: CDR1 SGDLS, CDR2 YYNGEE. This CDR3 has 17 residues. V lost 4 bases, J lost 5 bases, and 24 bases lay in between. Sample: peripheral blood. The TCR originated in a middle-aged woman with active or convalescent COVID-19. V and J are TRBV9 and TRBJ2-5, with a tentative D call TRBD1 (6 bases). The CDR3 coding sequence is TGTGCCAGCAGCCTCAAAGGTCGGACAGCGCAGGGGGAGACCCAGTACTTC. Its translation: CASSLKGRTAQGETQYF.